This TCR beta chain was found in a study of shared clonotypes between healthy human individuals. Points from the study as a whole: Sharing across a few donors was seen in 5% to 5.5% of naive CD4 clonotypes. Non-shared clonotypes were found to have lower generation probabilities than the clonotypes that were shared by all four of the sorted-subset donors.

This table comes from immunoSEQ multiplex PCR, and its TCRdb copy is limited to in-frame clones, with some not included. The data hold about 2.1 million clones, with roughly 95% observed a single time. V gave up 2 bases and J gave up 1 base; unmatched junction bases: 8. CDR1 and CDR2 (germline): LNHDA, SQIVND (reference sequence). CDR3 size: 18 residues. Naive CD8 cells, CD45RO-negative and positively selected for CCR7, excluded terminally differentiated effector memory CD45RA+ cells. Notes on this clone: What it binds is not known.

The chain links TRBV19 to TRBJ1-1; 12 bases agree with TRBD1. The receptor comes from a young man in good health. Some clones in this sample may be carry-over from other donors' samples. Sequenced input: naive CD8+ T cells from PBMCs. CDR3 coding DNA: TGTGCCAGTAGTATATACCGGGACAGGGGGCTTGCGAACACTGAAGCTTTCTTT. This translates into CASSIYRDRGLANTEAFF.